This T cell receptor beta chain was documented in a study of cytomegalovirus exposure and HLA in healthy donors. Regarding this clone: Its specificity is not known.

The PCR employed 60 Vbeta primers together with 13 Jbeta primers. Assay used: immunoSEQ multiplex PCR; TCRdb lists only in-frame clones, some missing. The sample records 40,000 or so clones, around 64% being singletons. Trimming cost V 1 base and J 3 bases, with 12 bases left between them. Germline V gene sequence: CDR1 LNHNV, CDR2 YYDKDF (reference sequence). The CDR3 is 15 residues long. Study findings and constraints: As a later analysis revealed, most CMV-associated TCR beta chains appeared HLA-restricted.

Sequenced input: PBMCs. The clonotype comes from a human donor in good health. The chain is built from TRBV15 and TRBJ1-2; D gene unclear. The CDR3 DNA follows: TGTGCCACCAGCAGAGTTCTCGGGGTTCACTATGGCTACACCTTC. This encodes CATSRVLGVHYGYTF.